This TCR beta chain was obtained from a study of T cells in Graves' hyperthyroidism and ophthalmopathy. This clonotype was counted ten times or more. Its target is unknown. Germline CDR1 LGHDT, CDR2 YNNKEL (reference sequence). The CDR3 spans 13 residues. Trimming cost V 1 base and J 5 bases, with 5 bases left between them. There were TCR beta CDR3 regions amplified from RNA transcripts. In the first-round RT-PCR of the TCR CDR3, the HTBI primer set was used. In TCRdb, the multiplex PCR reads were re-called with MiXCR into one record per CDR3 protein. The sample holds fewer than 600,000 distinct CDR3 sequences, less than 15% seen once. General study points: Among clonotypes expanded in thyroid above 0.001, most were also found in blood.

The V gene is TRBV3-1, the J gene TRBJ1-4, with D maybe TRBD1 (5 bases). The sequenced material came from blood. The TCR was taken from a woman in her 40s with Graves' hyperthyroidism. CDR3 amino acids: CASSQGQNEKLFF. CDR3 in DNA: TGTGCCAGCAGCCAAGGACAGAATGAAAAACTGTTTTTT.